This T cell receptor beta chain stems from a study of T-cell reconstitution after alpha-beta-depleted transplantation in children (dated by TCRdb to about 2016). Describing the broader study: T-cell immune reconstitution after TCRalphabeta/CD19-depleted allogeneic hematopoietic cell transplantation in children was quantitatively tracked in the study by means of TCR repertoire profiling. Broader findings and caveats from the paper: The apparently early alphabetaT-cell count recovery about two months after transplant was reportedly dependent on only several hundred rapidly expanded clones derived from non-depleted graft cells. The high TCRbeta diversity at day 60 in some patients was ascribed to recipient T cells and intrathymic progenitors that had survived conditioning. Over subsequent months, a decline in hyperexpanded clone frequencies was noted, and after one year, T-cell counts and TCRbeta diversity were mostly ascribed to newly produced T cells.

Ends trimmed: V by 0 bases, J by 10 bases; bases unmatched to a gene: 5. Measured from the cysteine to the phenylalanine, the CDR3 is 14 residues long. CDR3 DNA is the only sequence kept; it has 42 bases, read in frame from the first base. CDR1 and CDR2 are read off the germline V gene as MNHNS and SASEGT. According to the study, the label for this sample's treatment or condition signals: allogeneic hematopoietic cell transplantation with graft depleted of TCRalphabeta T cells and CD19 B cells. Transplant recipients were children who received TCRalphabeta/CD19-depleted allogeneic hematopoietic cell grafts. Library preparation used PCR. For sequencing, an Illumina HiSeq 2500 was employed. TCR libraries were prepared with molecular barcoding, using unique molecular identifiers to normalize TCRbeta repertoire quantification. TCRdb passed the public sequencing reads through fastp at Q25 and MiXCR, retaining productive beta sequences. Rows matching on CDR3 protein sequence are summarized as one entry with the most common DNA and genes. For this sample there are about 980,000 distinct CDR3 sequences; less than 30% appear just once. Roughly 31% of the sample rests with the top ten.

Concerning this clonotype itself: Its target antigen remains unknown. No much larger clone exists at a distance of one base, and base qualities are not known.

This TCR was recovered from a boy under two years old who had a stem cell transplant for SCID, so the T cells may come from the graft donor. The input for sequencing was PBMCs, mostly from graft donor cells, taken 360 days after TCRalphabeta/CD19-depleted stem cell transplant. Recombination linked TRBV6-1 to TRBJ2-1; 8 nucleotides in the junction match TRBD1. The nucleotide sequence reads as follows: TGTGCCAGCAGTGAAGCGAGGGACAGGTCGGAGCAGTTCTTC. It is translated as CASSEARDRSEQFF.